A selection of T cell receptor beta chains follows, all from one sample in a study of cytomegalovirus exposure and HLA in healthy donors. The repertoire was sequenced with immunoSEQ multiplex PCR; TCRdb's copy has only in-frame clones and lacks some. This sample yields 150,000 to 200,000 clones, of which over 75% are seen a single time; roughly 1.9% belongs to the top ten. Sequenced sample: PBMCs. These receptors were taken from a human donor in good health. Both conserved end residues are part of each CDR3. Each record gives: D gene, J gene, clone size, V gene, CDR3 protein, CDR3 DNA. A D gene is named only where the DNA matches it firmly. The size of a clone is reported for some rows only, either as once, few or many, or as a class for expanded clones.

>.|TRBJ1-1|.|TRBV15
CATSRPRTATEAFF
TGTGCCACCAGCAGACCACGGACAGCGACTGAAGCTTTCTTT
>TRBD2|TRBJ2-1|many|TRBV6-4
CASSDYGGGANEQFF
TGTGCCAGCAGTGACTATGGCGGGGGGGCCAATGAGCAGTTCTTC
>.|TRBJ2-2|.|TRBV4-1
CASSPRNGVAPGAGELFF
TGCGCCAGCAGCCCCCGAAACGGGGTAGCCCCCGGAGCCGGGGAGCTGTTTTTT
>TRBD2|TRBJ2-1|.|TRBV5-4
CASSYPSGGDNEQFF
TGTGCCAGCAGCTACCCAAGCGGGGGGGACAATGAGCAGTTCTTC
>.|TRBJ1-2|.|TRBV7-8
CASRPTGLYGYTF
TGTGCCAGCAGACCTACAGGCCTCTATGGCTACACCTTC
>TRBD1|TRBJ2-7|.|TRBV6-6
CASTEDREDYEQYF
TGTGCCAGCACCGAGGACAGGGAAGATTACGAGCAGTACTTC
>.|TRBJ1-3|.|TRBV2
CASSGVRTDSGNTIYF
TGTGCCAGCAGCGGGGTTAGGACGGACTCTGGAAACACCATATATTTT
>TRBD2|TRBJ2-7|.|TRBV6-1
CASSVTSGATSYEQYF
TGTGCCAGCAGTGTAACTAGCGGGGCAACGTCCTACGAGCAGTACTTC
>.|TRBJ1-2|once|TRBV2
CASRMDTGFLGSGYTF
TGTGCCAGCAGGATGGATACAGGGTTTTTGGGTTCTGGCTACACCTTC
>TRBD1|TRBJ1-4|.|TRBV5-4
CASSSGTDRTNEKLFF
TGTGCCAGCAGTTCCGGGACAGATCGTACTAATGAAAAACTGTTTTTT
>.|TRBJ2-1|.|TRBV7-9
CASSSPPRLGKFF
TGTGCCAGCAGCTCGCCCCCACGACTAGGAAAGTTCTTC
>.|TRBJ1-4|.|TRBV5-1
CASSLAGDEKLFF
TGCGCCAGCAGCTTGGCGGGGGACGAAAAACTGTTTTTT
>.|TRBJ2-5|.|TRBV7-9
CASSRSEVGVMETQYF
TGTGCCAGCAGCCGTTCCGAAGTCGGGGTGATGGAGACCCAGTACTTC
>TRBD1|TRBJ1-4|.|TRBV4-2
CASSQGQGKEKLFF
TGTGCCAGCAGCCAAGGACAGGGGAAAGAAAAACTGTTTTTT
>TRBD1|TRBJ1-2|once|TRBV4-2
CASSHNTGDGYTF
TGTGCCAGCAGCCATAACACAGGGGACGGCTACACCTTC
>.|TRBJ2-1|few|TRBV7-2
CASSLGIQASYNEQFF
TGTGCCAGCAGCTTAGGCATACAGGCTTCCTACAATGAGCAGTTCTTC
>.|TRBJ2-5|.|TRBV7-9
CASSLNSGFQYF
TGTGCCAGCAGCTTAAATTCGGGTTTCCAGTACTTC
>TRBD2|TRBJ2-5|.|TRBV4-1
CASSQVPPSGGLQETQYF
TGCGCCAGCAGCCAAGTACCCCCTAGCGGGGGCCTACAAGAGACCCAGTACTTC
>TRBD2|TRBJ2-5|.|TRBV10-3
CASRTSNALGTQYF
TGTGCCTCCCGGACTAGCAACGCCCTTGGGACCCAGTACTTC
>.|TRBJ1-6|.|TRBV18
CASSGGKGSYNSPLHF
TGTGCCAGCTCAGGCGGAAAGGGGTCCTATAATTCACCCCTCCACTTT
>.|TRBJ1-1|once|TRBV19
CASSSYREGTEAFF
TGTGCCAGTAGTTCCTACAGGGAGGGAACTGAAGCTTTCTTT
>.|TRBJ1-1|.|TRBV5-6
CASSLGPSYLVTEAFF
TGTGCCAGCAGCTTGGGTCCCAGTTATTTGGTGACTGAAGCTTTCTTT
>.|TRBJ2-3|.|TRBV21-1
CASSKIFRGASTDTQYF
TGTGCCAGCAGCAAAATCTTCCGCGGCGCTAGCACAGATACGCAGTATTTT
>.|TRBJ1-2|.|TRBV5-1
CASSLWESNYGYTF
TGCGCCAGCAGCTTGTGGGAGAGTAACTATGGCTACACCTTC
>.|TRBJ1-2|.|TRBV19
CASSMLGSPMWGYTF
TGTGCCAGTAGTATGCTGGGCAGCCCGATGTGGGGCTACACCTTC
>.|TRBJ2-1|.|TRBV15
CATSRLQDEQFF
TGTGCCACCAGCAGGTTGCAGGATGAGCAGTTCTTC
>TRBD2|TRBJ2-1|once|TRBV5-6
CASSLVGGGNNEQFF
TGTGCCAGCAGCTTGGTGGGGGGGGGAAACAATGAGCAGTTCTTC
>TRBD1|TRBJ2-5|.|TRBV5-8
CASSLRLGGRETQYF
TGTGCCAGCAGCTTGCGGTTAGGGGGCCGGGAGACCCAGTACTTC
>TRBD1|TRBJ2-4|once|TRBV2
CASSEDRNIQYF
TGTGCCAGCAGTGAGGACAGGAACATTCAGTACTTC
>.|TRBJ2-2|.|TRBV5-1
CASSLQLNTGELFF
TGCGCCAGCAGCCTACAGTTGAACACCGGGGAGCTGTTTTTT
>.|TRBJ1-2|.|TRBV28
CASSPPVGAYGYTF
TGTGCCAGCAGTCCCCCCGTGGGGGCCTATGGCTACACCTTC
>TRBD2|TRBJ2-1|.|TRBV9
CASSENIKGGAGGNPYNEQFF
TGTGCCAGCAGCGAAAATATTAAAGGTGGAGCGGGGGGTAATCCCTACAATGAGCAGTTCTTC
>TRBD2|TRBJ2-7|once|TRBV7-2
CASSSQTSGGYEQYF
TGTGCCAGCAGCTCCCAGACTAGCGGGGGCTACGAGCAGTACTTC
>.|TRBJ2-5|.|TRBV7-3
CASSLGGLKQETQYF
TGTGCCAGCAGCTTAGGAGGTCTCAAACAAGAGACCCAGTACTTC
>.|TRBJ2-7|.|TRBV10-1
CASSAGQPSTYEQYF
TGCGCCAGCAGTGCCGGACAGCCTTCAACCTACGAGCAGTACTTC
>.|TRBJ1-1|once|TRBV7-2
CASSLQGIRNEAFF
TGTGCCAGCAGCTTACAGGGGATAAGGAATGAAGCTTTCTTT
>TRBD1|TRBJ1-4|.|TRBV9
CASSPLPGTVNEKLFF
TGTGCCAGCAGCCCTCTGCCCGGGACAGTTAATGAAAAACTGTTTTTT
>.|TRBJ2-1|.|TRBV4-1
CATRHYNEQFF
TGCGCCACCAGACATTACAATGAGCAGTTCTTC
>TRBD1|TRBJ2-1|.|TRBV4-1
CASSHIDRDYNEQFF
TGCGCCAGCAGCCACATAGACAGGGACTACAATGAGCAGTTCTTC
>TRBD2|TRBJ2-5|.|TRBV5-4
CASNPGGAEETQYF
TGTGCCAGCAACCCCGGGGGGGCGGAAGAGACCCAGTACTTC
>TRBD2|TRBJ2-2|.|TRBV2
CASRAGTTTQELFF
TGTGCCAGCAGGGCCGGGACTACTACGCAGGAGCTGTTTTTT
>.|TRBJ1-1|once|TRBV18
CASSPEDTEAFF
TGTGCCAGCTCACCAGAGGACACTGAAGCTTTCTTT